This T cell receptor beta chain stems from a study of T cells in Graves' hyperthyroidism and ophthalmopathy. General observations from the study: Among clonotypes expanded in thyroid above 0.001, most were also found in blood.

TCR beta CDR3 sequences were amplified from RNA transcripts. First-round RT-PCR targeting the TCR CDR3 was performed with the HTBI primer set. TCRdb reprocessed the multiplex PCR reads with MiXCR, giving one entry per CDR3 protein. The sample contains around 520,000 distinct CDR3 sequences, 14% of which appear only once. CDR1 is SEHNR and CDR2 is FQNEAQ in the germline V gene (reference sequence). Trimming removed 8 bases at V and 7 bases at J, with 15 bases between. CDR3 length: 13 residues. Recently diagnosed hyperthyroidism of less than 2 months' duration affected patients aged 18 to 65. Points on this clonotype: Its specificity is not known.

This chain uses TRBV7-9 with TRBJ1-5; no definite D call. The receptor's source is a middle-aged woman with Graves' hyperthyroidism. Sequenced: blood. The CDR3: CASALEGLQPQHF. The CDR3 nucleotides are TGTGCCAGCGCCTTGGAGGGTCTGCAGCCCCAGCATTTT.